Listed below are T cell receptor beta chains from one sample, sequenced in a study of blood T cell repertoires in COVID-19. Method: immunoSEQ multiplex PCR; TCRdb's copy keeps in-frame clones and lacks some. This repertoire shows 310,000 or so clones, about 87% found once; its top ten account for 1% to 1.5%. Sequencing input: peripheral blood. Source of these receptors: an older man with acute or convalescent COVID-19. Each CDR3 is given with its conserved first and last residue. Each record gives: CDR3 length, J gene, V gene, clone size, D gene, CDR3 DNA, CDR3 protein. The D gene is left open where the match is weak. Clone size appears in some rows only: once, few, many, or a class for an expanded clone.

13 | TRBJ1-2 | TRBV27 | few | - | TGTGCCAGCAGTTTGTCCCACGGCTATGGCTACACCTTC | CASSLSHGYGYTF
14 | TRBJ1-2 | TRBV30 | few | - | TGTGCCTGGAGTGTACCCGAAGGGGTGTATGGCTACACCTTC | CAWSVPEGVYGYTF
17 | TRBJ2-3 | TRBV18 | - | TRBD1 | TGTGCCAGCTCACCACCAACAGGGACAGGGATTCCAGATACGCAGTATTTT | CASSPPTGTGIPDTQYF
13 | TRBJ2-7 | TRBV3-1/TRBV3-2 | - | - | TGTGCCAGCAGCCAAGGTCTAAACTACGAGCAGTACTTC | CASSQGLNYEQYF
14 | TRBJ2-3 | TRBV9 | - | - | TGTGCCAGCAGCTCTCGGGGGGCGGCAGATACGCAGTATTTT | CASSSRGAADTQYF
16 | TRBJ2-1 | TRBV5-6 | - | - | TGTGCCAGCAGCCTAAACCGACAGACTTTTTACAATGAGCAGTTCTTC | CASSLNRQTFYNEQFF
13 | TRBJ2-5 | TRBV11-2 | - | - | TGTGCCAGCAGCTTAGACAGGAAAGAGACCCAGTACTTC | CASSLDRKETQYF
13 | TRBJ2-1 | TRBV7-9 | - | - | TGTGCCAGCAGCTTAGCGAGGCTAACTGAGCAGTTCTTC | CASSLARLTEQFF
15 | TRBJ2-3 | TRBV11-3 | - | TRBD2 | TGTGCCAGCAGCTTAGCTAGCGGGACCACAGATACGCAGTATTTT | CASSLASGTTDTQYF
15 | TRBJ2-3 | TRBV5-5 | - | - | TGTGCCAGCAGCTTGGTAGGGGCTAGCACAGATACGCAGTATTTT | CASSLVGASTDTQYF
14 | TRBJ1-6 | TRBV11-1 | - | - | TGTGCCAGCAGCTTAAGGGGAGGTAATTCACCCCTCCACTTT | CASSLRGGNSPLHF
13 | TRBJ1-1 | TRBV5-5 | - | - | TGTGCCAGCAGCTCTCAGGGATACACTGAAGCTTTCTTT | CASSSQGYTEAFF
15 | TRBJ1-1 | TRBV7-9 | - | - | TGTGCCAGCAGCTTACGATCCACATTGAACACTGAAGCTTTCTTT | CASSLRSTLNTEAFF
14 | TRBJ1-2 | TRBV28 | - | TRBD1 | TGTGCCAGCAGTACCCCTCAGGGGGCGCGGGGCTACACCTTC | CASSTPQGARGYTF
14 | TRBJ1-2 | TRBV6-6 | - | TRBD1 | TGTGCCAGCGTTGAACGGACAGGAAACTATGGCTACACCTTC | CASVERTGNYGYTF
15 | TRBJ2-2 | TRBV7-6 | - | - | TGTGCCAGCAGCTTAGCAGAGCGGCCAACCGGGGAGCTGTTTTTT | CASSLAERPTGELFF